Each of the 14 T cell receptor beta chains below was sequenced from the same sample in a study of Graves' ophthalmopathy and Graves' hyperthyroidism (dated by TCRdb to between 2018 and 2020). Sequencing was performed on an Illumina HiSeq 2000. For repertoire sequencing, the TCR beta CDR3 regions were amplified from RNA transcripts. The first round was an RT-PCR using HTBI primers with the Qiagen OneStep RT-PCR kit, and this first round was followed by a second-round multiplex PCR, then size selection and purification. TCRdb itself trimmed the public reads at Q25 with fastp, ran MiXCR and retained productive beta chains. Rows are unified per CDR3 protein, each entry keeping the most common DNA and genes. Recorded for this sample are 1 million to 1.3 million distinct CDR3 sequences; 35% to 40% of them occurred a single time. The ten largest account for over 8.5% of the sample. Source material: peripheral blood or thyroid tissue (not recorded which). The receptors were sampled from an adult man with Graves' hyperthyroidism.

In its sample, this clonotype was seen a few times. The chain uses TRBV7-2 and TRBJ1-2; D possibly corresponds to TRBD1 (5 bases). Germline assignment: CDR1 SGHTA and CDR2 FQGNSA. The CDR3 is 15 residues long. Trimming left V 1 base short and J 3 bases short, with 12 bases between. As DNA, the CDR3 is TGTGCCAGCAGCTTAGGGGTGCGGGGGTACTATGGCTACACCTTC. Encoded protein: CASSLGVRGYYGYTF. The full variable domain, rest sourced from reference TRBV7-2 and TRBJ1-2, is GAGVSQSPSNKVTEKGKDVELRCDPISGHTALYWYRQSLGQGLEFLIYFQGNSAPDKSGLPSDRFSAERTGGSVSTLTIQRTQQEDSAVYLCASSLGVRGYYGYTFGSGTRLTVV.

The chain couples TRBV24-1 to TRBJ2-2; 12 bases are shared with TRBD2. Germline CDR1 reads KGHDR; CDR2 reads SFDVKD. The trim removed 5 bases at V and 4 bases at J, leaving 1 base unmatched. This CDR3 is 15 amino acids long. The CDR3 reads CATSGLAGATGELFF. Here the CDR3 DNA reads TGTGCCACCAGTGGACTAGCGGGAGCCACCGGGGAGCTGTTTTTT.

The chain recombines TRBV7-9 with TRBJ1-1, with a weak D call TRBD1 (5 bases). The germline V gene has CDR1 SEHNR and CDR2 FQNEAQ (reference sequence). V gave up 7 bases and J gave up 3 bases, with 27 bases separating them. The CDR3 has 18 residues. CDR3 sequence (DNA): TGTGCCAGCACCCCCGCCGGGCAAAAGGGGCCCAGGGACACTGAAGCTTTCTTT. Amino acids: CASTPAGQKGPRDTEAFF.

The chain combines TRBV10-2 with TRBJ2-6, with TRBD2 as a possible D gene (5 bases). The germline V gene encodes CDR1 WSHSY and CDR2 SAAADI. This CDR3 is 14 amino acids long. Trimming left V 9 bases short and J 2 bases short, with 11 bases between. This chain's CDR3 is CASLGAPGANVLTF. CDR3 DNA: TGCGCCAGTTTGGGAGCTCCTGGGGCCAACGTCCTGACTTTC.

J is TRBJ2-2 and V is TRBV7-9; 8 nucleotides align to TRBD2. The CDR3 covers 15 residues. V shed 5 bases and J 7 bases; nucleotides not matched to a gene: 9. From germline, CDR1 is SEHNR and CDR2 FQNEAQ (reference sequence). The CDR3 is CASSPQREGGGELFF. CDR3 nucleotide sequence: TGTGCCAGCAGCCCCCAACGGGAGGGCGGCGGGGAGCTGTTTTTT.

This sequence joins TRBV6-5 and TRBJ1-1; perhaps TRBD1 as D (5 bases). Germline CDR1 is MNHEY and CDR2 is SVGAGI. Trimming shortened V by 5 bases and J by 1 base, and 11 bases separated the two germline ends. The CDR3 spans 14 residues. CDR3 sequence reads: CASSGAEPNTEAFF. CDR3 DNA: TGTGCCAGCAGTGGGGCCGAACCGAACACTGAAGCTTTCTTT.

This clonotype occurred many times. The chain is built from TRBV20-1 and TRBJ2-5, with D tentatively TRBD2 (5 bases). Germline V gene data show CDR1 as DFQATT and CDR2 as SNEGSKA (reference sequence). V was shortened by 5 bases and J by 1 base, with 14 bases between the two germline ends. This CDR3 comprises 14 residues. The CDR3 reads CSAPYWTSQETQYF. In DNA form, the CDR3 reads TGCAGTGCTCCCTATTGGACTTCCCAAGAGACCCAGTACTTC.

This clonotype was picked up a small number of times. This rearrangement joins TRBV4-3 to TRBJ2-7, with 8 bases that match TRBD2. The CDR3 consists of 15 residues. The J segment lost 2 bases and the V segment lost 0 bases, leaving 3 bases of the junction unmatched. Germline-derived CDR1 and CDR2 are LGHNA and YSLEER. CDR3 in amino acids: CASSQDRGLAYEQYF. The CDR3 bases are TGCGCCAGCAGCCAAGATAGGGGACTAGCCTACGAGCAGTACTTC.

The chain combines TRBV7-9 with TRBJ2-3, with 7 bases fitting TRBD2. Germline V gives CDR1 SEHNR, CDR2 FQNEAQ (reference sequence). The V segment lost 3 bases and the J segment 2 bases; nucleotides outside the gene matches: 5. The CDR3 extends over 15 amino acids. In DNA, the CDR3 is TGTGCCAGCAGCTTTGGGCGGGACTACACAGATACGCAGTATTTT. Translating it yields CASSFGRDYTDTQYF.

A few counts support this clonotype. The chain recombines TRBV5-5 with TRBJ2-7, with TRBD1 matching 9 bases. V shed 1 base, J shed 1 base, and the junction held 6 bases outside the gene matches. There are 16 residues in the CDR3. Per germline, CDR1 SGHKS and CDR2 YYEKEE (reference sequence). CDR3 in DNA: TGTGCCAGCAGCTTGATGGGGACAGGGAAATCCTACGAGCAGTACTTC. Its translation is CASSLMGTGKSYEQYF.

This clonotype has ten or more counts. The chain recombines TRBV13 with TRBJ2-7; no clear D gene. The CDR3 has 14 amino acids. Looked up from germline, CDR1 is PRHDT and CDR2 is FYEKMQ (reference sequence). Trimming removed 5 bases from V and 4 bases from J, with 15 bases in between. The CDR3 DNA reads TGTGCCAGCAGCGGCGATGGTGCCCGTTACGAGCAGTACTTC. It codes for CASSGDGARYEQYF.

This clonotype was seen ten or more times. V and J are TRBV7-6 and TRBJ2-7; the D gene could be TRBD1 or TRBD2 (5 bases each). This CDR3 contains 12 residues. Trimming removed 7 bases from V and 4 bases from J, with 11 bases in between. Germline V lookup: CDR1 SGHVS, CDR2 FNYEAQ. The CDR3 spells CASTPGRYEQYF. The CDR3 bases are TGTGCCAGCACCCCGGGGCGGTACGAGCAGTACTTC.

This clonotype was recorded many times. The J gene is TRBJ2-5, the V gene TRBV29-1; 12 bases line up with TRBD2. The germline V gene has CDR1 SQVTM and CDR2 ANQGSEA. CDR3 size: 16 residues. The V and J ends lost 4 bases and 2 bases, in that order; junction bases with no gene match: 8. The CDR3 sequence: CSVGRRLAGVQETQYF. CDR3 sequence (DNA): TGCAGCGTTGGAAGAAGACTAGCGGGGGTACAAGAGACCCAGTACTTC.

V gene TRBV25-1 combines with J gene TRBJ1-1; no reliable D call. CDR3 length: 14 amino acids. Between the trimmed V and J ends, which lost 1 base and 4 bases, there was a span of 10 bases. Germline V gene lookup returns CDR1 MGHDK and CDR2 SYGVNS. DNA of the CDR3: TGTGCCAGCAGTGAATGGAAGGGCGGCACTGAAGCTTTCTTT. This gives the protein CASSEWKGGTEAFF.